One and the same sample provided the 9 T cell receptor beta chains below, sequenced in a study of blood T cells in healthy people across ages. It was with a sample-barcoded 5' primer and a J-beta primer mix that a second PCR of roughly 6 to 12 cycles was run. In TCRdb, the 5' RACE reads were re-called with MiXCR into one record per CDR3 protein. The table shows 850,000 to 950,000 distinct CDR3 sequences, with 29% occurring only once. The source material was blood. The receptors shown here come from a woman over 75 in good health.

Only a few counts were recorded for this clonotype. The chain carries TRBV7-2 and TRBJ2-2; D uncertain. Trimming removed 3 bases from V and 10 bases from J, with 12 bases in between. Germline V lookup: CDR1 SGHTA, CDR2 FQGNSA. The CDR3 has 13 amino acids. CDR3: CASSFGLVQELFF. The CDR3 bases are TGTGCCAGCAGCTTCGGTCTGGTTCAGGAGCTGTTTTTT. Combining the CDR3 with reference TRBV7-2 and TRBJ2-2 gives the whole variable domain GAGVSQSPSNKVTEKGKDVELRCDPISGHTALYWYRQSLGQGLEFLIYFQGNSAPDKSGLPSDRFSAERTGGSVSTLTIQRTQQEDSAVYLCASSFGLVQELFFGEGSRLTVL.

Turning to this clonotype: This may be a read error: a much more frequent sequence differs by one nucleotide. The CDR3 is CASSLATSTNEELFF. The DNA for the CDR3 is TGTGCCAGCAGCTTAGCGACATCAACTAATGAAGAACTGTTTTTT. This sequence joins TRBV7-6 and TRBJ1-4; no clear D gene. CDR3 length: 15 amino acids. The germline V gene has CDR1 SGHVS and CDR2 FNYEAQ.

At least ten counts were recorded for this clonotype. The chain is built from TRBV20-1 and TRBJ1-1; TRBD1 agrees at 7 bases. V lost 0 bases, J lost 1 base, and 8 bases stayed unmatched. This CDR3 comprises 16 residues. The germline V gene encodes CDR1 DFQATT and CDR2 SNEGSKA (reference sequence). CDR3 coding DNA: TGCAGTGCTAGAGATCGGAGGACAGGTGGGAACACTGAAGCTTTCTTT. This translates into CSARDRRTGGNTEAFF.

This clonotype was seen many times. V gene TRBV20-1 combines with J gene TRBJ2-7; 10 bases are a match to TRBD1. V shed 0 bases, J shed 7 bases, and the junction held 9 bases outside the gene matches. Germline V gene lookup returns CDR1 DFQATT and CDR2 SNEGSKA (reference sequence). The CDR3 is 15 amino acids. CDR3 in amino acids: CSARDPDRGLGEQYF. The CDR3 DNA reads as TGCAGTGCTAGAGATCCAGACAGGGGGCTCGGTGAGCAGTACTTC.

This clonotype was seen many times. This chain uses TRBV5-1 with TRBJ1-2; tentative D call: TRBD1 (5 bases). Germline V gene lookup returns CDR1 SGHRS and CDR2 YFSETQ. V dropped 0 bases and J dropped 0 bases, with 12 bases sitting between them. The CDR3 is made up of 16 amino acids. The CDR3 DNA reads as TGCGCCAGCAGCTTGGGCAAGCAGGGATCTAACTATGGCTACACCTTC. Its protein product is CASSLGKQGSNYGYTF.

This clonotype was seen a few times. The junction does not match germline at one end; this may be a read error. The rearrangement joins TRBV7-2 to TRBJ2-7; tentatively, D is TRBD2 (6 bases). CDR3 length: 15 amino acids. From germline, CDR1 is SGHTA and CDR2 FQGNSA. Here the CDR3 DNA reads TGTGCCAGCAACTTAGTGGCGGGGACCTCCTACGAGCAGTACTTC. As protein: CASNLVAGTSYEQYF.

The chain carries TRBV9 and TRBJ1-6; D might be TRBD1 (6 bases). V lost 8 bases and J lost 0, with 9 bases in between. CDR3 length: 14 amino acids. The germline V gene encodes CDR1 SGDLS and CDR2 YYNGEE. The CDR3 loop reads CARGGGSYNSPLHF. In nucleotides, the CDR3 is TGTGCCAGAGGAGGGGGCTCCTATAATTCACCCCTCCACTTT.

This clonotype was counted only a few times. Possible read error: a much larger clone is one base away. V usage is TRBV5-5 and J usage is TRBJ2-5, with D perhaps TRBD1 (6 bases). Trimming cost V 4 bases and J 11 bases, with 27 bases left between them. This CDR3 spans 16 amino acids. Germline CDR1 and CDR2: SGHKS and YYEKEE (reference sequence). CDR3 amino acids: CASSLQGEVSYNEQYF. The DNA for the CDR3 is TGTGCCAGCAGCCTACAGGGTGAAGTATCCTACAATGAGCAGTACTTC. Full variable domain (remainder filled in from reference TRBV5-5 and TRBJ2-5): DAGVTQSPTHLIKTRGQQVTLRCSPISGHKSVSWYQQVLGQGPQFIFQYYEKEERGRGNFPDRFSARQFPNYSSELNVNALLLGDSALYLCASSLQGEVSYNEQYFGPGTRLLVL.

Of note for this clonotype: A read error is possible here, since a much larger clone lies one base away. The rearrangement joins TRBV9 to TRBJ2-4; 10 bases map to TRBD2. The ends lost 0 bases at V and 13 bases at J; junction bases unmatched: 13. The CDR3 has 16 amino acids. In germline, CDR1 is SGDLS, CDR2 YYNGEE. The CDR3 nucleotides read TGTGCCAGCAGCGTAGCGGCTAGCGGGGGCCGCTGGGAGCAGTACTTC. It yields the protein CASSVAASGGRWEQYF.